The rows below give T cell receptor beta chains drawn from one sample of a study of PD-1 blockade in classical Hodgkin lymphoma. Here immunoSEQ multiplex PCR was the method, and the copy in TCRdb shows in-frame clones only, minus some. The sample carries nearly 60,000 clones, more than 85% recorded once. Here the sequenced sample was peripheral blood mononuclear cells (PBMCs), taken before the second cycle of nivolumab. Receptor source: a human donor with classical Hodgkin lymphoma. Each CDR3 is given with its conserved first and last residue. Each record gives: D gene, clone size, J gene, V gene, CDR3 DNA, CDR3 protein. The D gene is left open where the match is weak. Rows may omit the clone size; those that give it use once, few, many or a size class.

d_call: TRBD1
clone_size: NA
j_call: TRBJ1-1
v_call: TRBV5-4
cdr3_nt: TGTGCCAGCAGCTTCCTCGGACAGGGAAGGCCCACTGAAGCTTTCTTT
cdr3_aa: CASSFLGQGRPTEAFF

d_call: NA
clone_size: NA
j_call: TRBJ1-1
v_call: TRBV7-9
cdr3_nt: TGTGCCAGCACCGTGGTGGGTCGTGGGATGAACACTGAAGCTTTCTTT
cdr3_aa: CASTVVGRGMNTEAFF

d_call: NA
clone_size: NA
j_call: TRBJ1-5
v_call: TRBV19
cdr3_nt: TGTGCCAGTAGTACAGAAATGAGTCTGCCCCAGCATTTT
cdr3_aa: CASSTEMSLPQHF

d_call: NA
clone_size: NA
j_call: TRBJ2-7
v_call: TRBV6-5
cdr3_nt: TGTGCCAGCAGAGGAGGGGCGGGGGCCCCCGAGCAGTACTTC
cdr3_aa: CASRGGAGAPEQYF

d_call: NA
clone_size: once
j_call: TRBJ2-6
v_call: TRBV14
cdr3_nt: TGTGCCAGCAGCCCGGGAAGGTGGCGGGAATCATCTTTAGGGGCCAACGTCCTGACTTTC
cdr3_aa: CASSPGRWRESSLGANVLTF

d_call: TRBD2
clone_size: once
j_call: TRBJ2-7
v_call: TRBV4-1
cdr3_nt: TGCGCCAGCAGCCAAGGCGCTAGCGGGAGTTACGAGCAGTACTTC
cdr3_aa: CASSQGASGSYEQYF

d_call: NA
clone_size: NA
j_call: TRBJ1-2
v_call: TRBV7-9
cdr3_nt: TGTGCCAGCAGCTCTGGGACACCGCCAAACTATGGCTACACCTTC
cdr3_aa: CASSSGTPPNYGYTF

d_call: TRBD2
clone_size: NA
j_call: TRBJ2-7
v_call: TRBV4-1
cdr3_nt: TGCGCCAGCAGCGAATCCACACTAGCGGTAGGCTCCTACGAGCAGTACTTC
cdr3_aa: CASSESTLAVGSYEQYF

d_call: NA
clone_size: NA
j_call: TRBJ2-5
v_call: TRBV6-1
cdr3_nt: TGTGCCAGCAGACGAATTACACAAGAGACCCAGTACTTC
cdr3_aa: CASRRITQETQYF

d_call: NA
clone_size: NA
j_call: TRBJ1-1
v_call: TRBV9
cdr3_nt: TGTGCCAGCAGCGCCGGATCAGGGTTGAACACTGAAGCTTTCTTT
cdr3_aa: CASSAGSGLNTEAFF

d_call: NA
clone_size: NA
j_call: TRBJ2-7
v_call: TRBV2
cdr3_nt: TGTGCCAGCAGTGAAGGGGCCCGAGGGGAGGAGTACGAGCAGTACTTC
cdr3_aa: CASSEGARGEEYEQYF

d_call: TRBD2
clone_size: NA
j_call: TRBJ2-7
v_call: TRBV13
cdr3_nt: TGTGCCAGCTCTGTAAGCGGGAGTAAATACGAGCAGTACTTC
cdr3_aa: CASSVSGSKYEQYF

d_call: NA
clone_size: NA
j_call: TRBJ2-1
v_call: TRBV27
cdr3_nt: TGCGCCAGCAGTCCATACTCCTCAGGCAATGAGCAGTTCTTC
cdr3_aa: CASSPYSSGNEQFF

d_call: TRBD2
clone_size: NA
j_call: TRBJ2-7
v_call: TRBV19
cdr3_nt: TGTGCCAGTAGTACGACTAGCGGGTCCTCCTACGAGCAGTACTTC
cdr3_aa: CASSTTSGSSYEQYF

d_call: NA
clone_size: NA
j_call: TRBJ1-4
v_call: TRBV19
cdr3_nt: TGTGCCAGTAACGATGGAGCGGTTAATGAAAAACTGTTTTTT
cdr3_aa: CASNDGAVNEKLFF

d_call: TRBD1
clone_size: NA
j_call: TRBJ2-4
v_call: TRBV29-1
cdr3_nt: TGCAGCGTACCCGGACAGGGGGGGGACATTCAGTACTTC
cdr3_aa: CSVPGQGGDIQYF

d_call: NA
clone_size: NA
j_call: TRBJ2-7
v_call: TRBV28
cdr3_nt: TGTGCCAGCAGTGACCTGGGAGTTCCCCACGAGCAGTACTTC
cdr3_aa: CASSDLGVPHEQYF

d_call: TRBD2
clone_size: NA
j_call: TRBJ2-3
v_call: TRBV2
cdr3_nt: TGTGCCAGCCGCGGGACTAGGAATACAGATACGCAGTATTTT
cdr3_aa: CASRGTRNTDTQYF

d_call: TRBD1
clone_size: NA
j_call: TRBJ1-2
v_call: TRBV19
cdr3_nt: TGTGCCAGTACCCAGCAGGGGGGGCATGGCTACACCTTC
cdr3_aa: CASTQQGGHGYTF

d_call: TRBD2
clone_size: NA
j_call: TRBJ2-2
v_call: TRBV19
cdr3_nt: TGTGCCAGTAGTGGGCTAGCGGGTAACACCGGGGAGCTGTTTTTT
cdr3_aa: CASSGLAGNTGELFF

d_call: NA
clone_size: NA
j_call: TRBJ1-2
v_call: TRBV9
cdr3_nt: TGTGCCAGCAGCGGTGTGGGTAACTATGGCTACACCTTC
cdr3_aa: CASSGVGNYGYTF

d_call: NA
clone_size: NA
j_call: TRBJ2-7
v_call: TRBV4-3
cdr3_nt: TGCGCCAGCAGCCAAGAGTTCAGCTCCTACGAGCAGTACTTC
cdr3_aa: CASSQEFSSYEQYF

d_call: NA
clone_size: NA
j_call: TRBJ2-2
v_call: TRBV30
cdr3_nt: TGTGCCTCGACCGCTGCGGACGGGGAGCTGTTTTTT
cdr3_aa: CASTAADGELFF